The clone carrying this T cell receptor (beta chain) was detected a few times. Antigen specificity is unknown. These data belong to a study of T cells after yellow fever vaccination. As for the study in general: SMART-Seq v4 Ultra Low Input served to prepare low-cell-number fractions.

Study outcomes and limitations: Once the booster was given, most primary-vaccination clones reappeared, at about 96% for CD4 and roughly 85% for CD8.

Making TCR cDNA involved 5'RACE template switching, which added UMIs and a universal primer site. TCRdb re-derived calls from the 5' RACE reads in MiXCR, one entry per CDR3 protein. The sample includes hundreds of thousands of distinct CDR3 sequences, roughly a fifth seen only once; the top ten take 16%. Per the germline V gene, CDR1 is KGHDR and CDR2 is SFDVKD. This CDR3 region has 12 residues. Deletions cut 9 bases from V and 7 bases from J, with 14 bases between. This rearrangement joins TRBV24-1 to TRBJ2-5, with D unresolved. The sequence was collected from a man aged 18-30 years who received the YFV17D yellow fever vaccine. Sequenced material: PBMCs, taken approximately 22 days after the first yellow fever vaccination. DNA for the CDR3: TGTGCCACCGCCAACGAAAGAGGGACCCAGTACTTC. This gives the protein CATANERGTQYF.